The 6 T cell receptor beta chains listed next were all sequenced from one sample in a study of T cells expressing NK-cell markers. TCRdb reprocessed the 5' RACE reads and keeps a single row for each CDR3 protein, giving no DNA. The sample has 200,000 to 300,000 distinct CDR3 sequences. Source material: blood T cells: a sorted CD56 or NKG2C T cell subset, CD4+ or CD8+ T cells, or bulk PBMC T cells (not recorded which). Source of these receptors: a woman aged 18-70 years in good health.

V gene TRBV5-1 combines with J gene TRBJ1-2; TCRdb's assignment of TRBD1 cannot be checked, as there is no DNA. This CDR3 spans 13 amino acids. From germline, CDR1 is SGHRS and CDR2 YFSETQ. CDR3: CASRLDSNYGYTF. The full variable domain, rest sourced from reference TRBV5-1 and TRBJ1-2, is KAGVTQTPRYLIKTRGQQVTLSCSPISGHRSVSWYQQTPGQGLQFLFEYFSETQRNKGNFPGRFSGRQFSNSRSEMNVSTLELGDSALYLCASRLDSNYGYTFGSGTRLTVV.

The chain couples TRBV20-1 to TRBJ1-1; TCRdb outputs TRBD1, but without DNA this stays unchecked. This CDR3 region has 15 residues. CDR1 is DFQATT, CDR2 SNEGSKA, per germline (reference sequence). CDR3 sequence: CSAIGDRGRVTEAFF.

This rearrangement joins TRBV29-1 to TRBJ2-5; TCRdb designates TRBD2, a call that cannot be tested without DNA. Germline loops: CDR1 SQVTM, CDR2 ANQGSEA. The CDR3 extends over 12 amino acids. CDR3 sequence reads: CSGLAGDETQYF.

The V gene is TRBV30, the J gene TRBJ1-1; TCRdb's D call of TRBD1 is untestable without DNA. The CDR3 length is 13 residues. From germline, CDR1 is GTSNPN and CDR2 SVGIG (reference sequence). CDR3 sequence: CAWSVTGDTEAFF.

The V call is TRBV11-2, the J call TRBJ2-7. This CDR3 spans 11 amino acids. Germline CDR1 SGHAT, CDR2 FQNNGV. Here the CDR3 reads CASKITYEQYF.

J is TRBJ2-1 and V is TRBV6-2 or TRBV6-3. CDR3 length: 13 residues. CDR1 and CDR2 (germline): MNHEY, SVGEGT. CDR3 sequence: CASSYGQMSEQFF.